This TCR beta chain was found in a study of shared T cell receptors in the human thymus. Method: immunoSEQ multiplex PCR; TCRdb's copy keeps in-frame clones and lacks some. The sample yields more than 550,000 clones, approximately 85% seen once. The CDR3 length is 15 residues. V was trimmed by 2 bases and J by 0 bases, leaving 8 bases between them. Germline CDR1 SGDLS, CDR2 YYNGEE. In addition, the sample was reused for a study of human thymus T cells. From that study: The people who donated were healthy Finnish babies having corrective surgery for congenital heart defects. It was from resections taken during corrective heart surgery that the thymus tissue came. The authors found apparently biased V and J gene usage in thymic and blood repertoires. Related research found strongly overlapping thymic repertoires in unrelated individuals.

The sequencing sample was made of thymocytes. The receptor was isolated from a girl younger than two with a congenital heart defect. V is TRBV9 and J is TRBJ1-4, with D perhaps matching TRBD1 (5 bases). The CDR3 here is CASSVRVATNEKLFF. CDR3 DNA: TGTGCCAGCAGCGTCAGGGTTGCAACTAATGAAAAACTGTTTTTT.